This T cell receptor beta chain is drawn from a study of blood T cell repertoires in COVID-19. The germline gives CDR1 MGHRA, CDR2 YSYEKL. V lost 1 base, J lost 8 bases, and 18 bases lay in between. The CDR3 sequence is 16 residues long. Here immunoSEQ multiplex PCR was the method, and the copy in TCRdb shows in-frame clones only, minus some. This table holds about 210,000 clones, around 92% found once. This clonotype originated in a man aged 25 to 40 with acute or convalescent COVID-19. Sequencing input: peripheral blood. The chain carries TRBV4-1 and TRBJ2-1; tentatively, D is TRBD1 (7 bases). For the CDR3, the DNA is TGCGCCAGCAGCCAAGGACAGGGCTCCACGGGGGATGAGCAGTTCTTC. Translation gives CASSQGQGSTGDEQFF.